Presented here are 5 T cell receptor beta chains from one specimen sequenced in a study of shared clonotypes between healthy human individuals (dated by TCRdb to 2020 to 2021). Library generation was performed with the immunoSEQ multiplex PCR assay. Entries here come from immuneACCESS through TCRdb and include only in-frame sequences with V and J called. Some clones fail to appear in such tables; in the studies checked, an unresolved V gene covers under half of the shortfall, and the cause of the remainder is unknown. Recorded for this sample are roughly 2.4 million clones; roughly 95% of them occurred a single time. The biggest ten clones account for around 0.13% of the sample. The source material was naive CD4+ T cells sorted from blood. This sample's cell subset or site label indicates: CD45RA+ positively selected. The source is a man between 18 and 29 years old in good health.

The chain couples TRBV4-1 to TRBJ1-1, with D maybe TRBD1 (5 bases). The CDR3 runs to 16 residues. Trimming stripped 3 bases from V and 1 base from J, with 15 bases between. From germline, CDR1 is MGHRA and CDR2 YSYEKL. CDR3 residues: CASSHTLAQGNTEAFF. DNA of the CDR3: TGCGCCAGCAGCCATACACTCGCGCAGGGGAACACTGAAGCTTTCTTT.

This chain connects TRBV5-1 to TRBJ2-6; 9 nucleotides match TRBD2. CDR3 length: 17 amino acids. From germline, CDR1 is SGHRS and CDR2 YFSETQ. V was clipped by 0 bases and J by 0 bases; unmatched bases: 1. CDR3 nucleotides: TGCGCCAGCAGCTTGGGACTAGCGGACTCTGGGGCCAACGTCCTGACTTTC. Its translation is CASSLGLADSGANVLTF.

In the case of this clone: The sample contains more than one DNA sequence encoding this CDR3. The J gene is TRBJ2-6, the V gene TRBV6-5; 7 nucleotides match TRBD1. CDR3 length: 15 amino acids. J gave up 2 bases and V 6 bases, and 4 bases lay outside the gene matches. Germline lookup yields CDR1 MNHEY and CDR2 SVGAGI. CDR3 DNA: TGTGCCAGCAGCTTAACAGGGGCTGGGGCCAACGTCCTGACTTTC. Its protein product is CASSLTGAGANVLTF.

The rearrangement joins TRBV28 to TRBJ1-4; TRBD1 matches 8 bases. The germline V gene has CDR1 MDHEN and CDR2 SYDVKM. This CDR3 has 19 amino acids. V trimming: 2 bases; J trimming: 1 base; junction bases outside the gene matches: 12. CDR3 coding DNA: TGTGCCAGCAGTTTACGATTTTCGGACAGGGCTATAACTAATGAAAAACTGTTTTTT. It codes for CASSLRFSDRAITNEKLFF. Looking up the rest from reference TRBV28 and TRBJ1-4 gives the full variable domain: DVKVTQSSRYLVKRTGEKVFLECVQDMDHENMFWYRQDPGLGLRLIYFSYDVKMKEKGDIPEGYSVSREKKERFSLILESASTNQTSMYLCASSLRFSDRAITNEKLFFGSGTQLSVL.

This clone was counted a few times. Additional DNA sequences in this sample encode the identical CDR3. V usage is TRBV6-1 and J usage is TRBJ2-6; no reliable D call. Trimming shortened V by 2 bases and J by 1 base, and 0 bases separated the two germline ends. This CDR3 spans 13 amino acids. Germline V CDR1 and CDR2: MNHNS, SASEGT. This CDR3 reads CASSESGANVLTF. The CDR3 DNA reads as TGTGCCAGCAGTGAATCTGGGGCCAACGTCCTGACTTTC.